This T cell receptor (beta chain) is drawn from a study of T cells in Graves' hyperthyroidism and ophthalmopathy. TCR beta CDR3 regions were amplified from RNA transcripts. The HTBI primer set was used in a first-round RT-PCR of the TCR CDR3. TCRdb processed the multiplex PCR reads anew with MiXCR; each CDR3 protein has one entry. The repertoire has around 300,000 distinct CDR3 sequences, roughly 13% of them found once; the top ten carry almost 8%. This clonotype came up many times. Germline trimming cut 8 bases from V and 5 bases from J; bases unmatched to any gene: 12. The V gene's germline CDR1 is SNHLY and CDR2 FYNNEI. CDR3 length equals 14 residues.

The origin of this receptor is a woman in her twenties or thirties with Graves' hyperthyroidism that later progressed to Graves' ophthalmopathy. The sequencing input was blood. J is TRBJ2-7 and V is TRBV2; 7 positions match TRBD1. CDR3 sequence (DNA): TGTGCCAGCCGCCAACAGGGGATCAGCCACGAGCAGTACTTC. Translated, it gives CASRQQGISHEQYF.